The TCR beta chain described here comes from a study of metastatic and nonmetastatic thyroid tumors. General study points: Malignant thyroid tumors reportedly exceeded benign nodules significantly in TCR beta diversity, with the difference appearing in blood and tumor.

V dropped 3 bases and J dropped 0 bases, with 9 bases sitting between them. Germline V gene lookup returns CDR1 SNHLY and CDR2 FYNNEI. This CDR3 has 14 residues. Not a single patient had been given any form of treatment at any point before undergoing thyroid surgery. TCRdb re-called the PCR reads via MiXCR. Among some 10,000 clones, 27% were seen once, and the ten largest hold 20% to 25%. This clone appeared a few times. What it recognizes is unknown. Sequencing input: adjacent normal tissue. This receptor was obtained from a male donor with papillary thyroid cancer or a benign thyroid nodule (not recorded which). Some clones in this sample may be carry-over from other donors' samples. The chain links TRBV2 to TRBJ2-7; D not certain. CDR3 nucleotide sequence: TGTGCCAGCAGTGACCGGGTGAGCTCCTACGAGCAGTACTTC. Translating it yields CASSDRVSSYEQYF.